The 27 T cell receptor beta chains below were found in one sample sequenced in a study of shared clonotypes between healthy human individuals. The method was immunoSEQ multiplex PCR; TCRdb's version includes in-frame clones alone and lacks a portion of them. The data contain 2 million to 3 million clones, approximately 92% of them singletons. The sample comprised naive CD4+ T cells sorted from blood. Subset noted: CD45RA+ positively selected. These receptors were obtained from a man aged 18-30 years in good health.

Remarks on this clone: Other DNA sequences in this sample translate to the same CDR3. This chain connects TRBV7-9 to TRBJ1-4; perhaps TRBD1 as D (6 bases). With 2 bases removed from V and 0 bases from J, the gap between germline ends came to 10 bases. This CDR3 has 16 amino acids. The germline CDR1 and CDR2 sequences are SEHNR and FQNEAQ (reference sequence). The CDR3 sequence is CASSLLSGATNEKLFF. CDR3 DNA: TGTGCCAGCAGCTTACTATCAGGGGCAACTAATGAAAAACTGTTTTTT.

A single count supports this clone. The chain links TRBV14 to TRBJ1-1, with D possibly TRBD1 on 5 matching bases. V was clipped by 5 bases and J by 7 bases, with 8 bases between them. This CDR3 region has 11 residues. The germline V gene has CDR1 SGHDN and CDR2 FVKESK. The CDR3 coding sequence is TGTGCCAGCAGCTTAACAGGTGAAGCTTTCTTT. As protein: CASSLTGEAFF.

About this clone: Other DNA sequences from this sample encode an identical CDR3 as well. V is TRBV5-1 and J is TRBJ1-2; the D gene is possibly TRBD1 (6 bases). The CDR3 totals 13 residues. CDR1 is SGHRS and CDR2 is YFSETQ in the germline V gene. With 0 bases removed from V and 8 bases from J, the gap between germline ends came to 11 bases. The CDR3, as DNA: TGCGCCAGCAGCTTGGAACAGGGTCTCGGCTACACCTTC. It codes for CASSLEQGLGYTF. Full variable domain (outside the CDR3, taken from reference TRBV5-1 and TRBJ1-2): KAGVTQTPRYLIKTRGQQVTLSCSPISGHRSVSWYQQTPGQGLQFLFEYFSETQRNKGNFPGRFSGRQFSNSRSEMNVSTLELGDSALYLCASSLEQGLGYTFGSGTRLTVV.

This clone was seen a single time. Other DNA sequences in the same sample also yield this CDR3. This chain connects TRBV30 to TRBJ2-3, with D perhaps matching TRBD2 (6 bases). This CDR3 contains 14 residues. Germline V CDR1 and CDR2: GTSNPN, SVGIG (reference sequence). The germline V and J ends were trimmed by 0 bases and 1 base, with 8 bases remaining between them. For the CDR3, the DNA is TGTGCCTGGAGTGTGGGCGGGGGCACAGATACGCAGTATTTT. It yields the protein CAWSVGGGTDTQYF. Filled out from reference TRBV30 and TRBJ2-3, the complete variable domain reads SQTIHQWPATLVQPVGSPLSLECTVEGTSNPNLYWYRQAAGRGLQLLFYSVGIGQISSEVPQNLSASRPQDRQFILSSKKLLLSDSGFYLCAWSVGGGTDTQYFGPGTRLTVL.

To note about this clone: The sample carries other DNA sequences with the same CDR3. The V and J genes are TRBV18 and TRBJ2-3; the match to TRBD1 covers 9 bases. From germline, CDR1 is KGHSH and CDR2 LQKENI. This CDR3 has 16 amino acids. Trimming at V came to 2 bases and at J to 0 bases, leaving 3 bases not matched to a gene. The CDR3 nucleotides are TGTGCCAGCTCACCAGGGACAGGGTCTAGCACAGATACGCAGTATTTT. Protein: CASSPGTGSSTDTQYF.

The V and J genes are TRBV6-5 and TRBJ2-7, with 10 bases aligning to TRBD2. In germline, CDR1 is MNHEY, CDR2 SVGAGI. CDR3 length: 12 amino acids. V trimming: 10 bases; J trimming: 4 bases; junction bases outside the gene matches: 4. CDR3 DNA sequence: TGTGCCACCGCTAGCGGGAGTTACGAGCAGTACTTC. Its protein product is CATASGSYEQYF.

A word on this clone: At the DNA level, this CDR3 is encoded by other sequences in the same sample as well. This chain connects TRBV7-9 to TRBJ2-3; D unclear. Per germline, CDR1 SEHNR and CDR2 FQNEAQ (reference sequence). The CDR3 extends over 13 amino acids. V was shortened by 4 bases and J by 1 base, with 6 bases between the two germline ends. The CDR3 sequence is CASSSSGTDTQYF. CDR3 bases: TGTGCCAGCAGCTCCAGCGGCACAGATACGCAGTATTTT.

The CDR3 DNA is TGTGCTAGTGGTACCGTTCCGGGACAGTTCTACGAGCAGTACTTC. Its protein is CASGTVPGQFYEQYF. This sequence joins TRBV12-5 and TRBJ2-7; 7 positions match TRBD1. The V segment lost 5 bases and the J segment 3 bases; nucleotides outside the gene matches: 10. CDR3 size: 15 residues. Per the germline V gene, CDR1 is LGHNT and CDR2 is FRNRAP.

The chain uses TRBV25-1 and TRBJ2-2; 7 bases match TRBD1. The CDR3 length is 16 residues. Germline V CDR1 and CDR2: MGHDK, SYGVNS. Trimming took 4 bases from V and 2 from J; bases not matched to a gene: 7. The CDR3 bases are TGTGCCAGCAGTGCTACAGGGGTCGTCAACACCGGGGAGCTGTTTTTT. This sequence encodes CASSATGVVNTGELFF.

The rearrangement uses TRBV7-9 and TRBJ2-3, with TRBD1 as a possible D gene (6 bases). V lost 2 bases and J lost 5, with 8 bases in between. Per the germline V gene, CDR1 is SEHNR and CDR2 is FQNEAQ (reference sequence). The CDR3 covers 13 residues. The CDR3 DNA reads TGTGCCAGCAGCTTACAGGGGAGAGATACGCAGTATTTT. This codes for CASSLQGRDTQYF.

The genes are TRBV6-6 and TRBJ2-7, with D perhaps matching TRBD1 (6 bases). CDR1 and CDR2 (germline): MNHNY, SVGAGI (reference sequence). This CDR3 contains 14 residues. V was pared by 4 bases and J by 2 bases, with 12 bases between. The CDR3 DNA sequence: TGTGCCAGCAGTTCGGGGACAACAGCCTACGAGCAGTACTTC. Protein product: CASSSGTTAYEQYF.

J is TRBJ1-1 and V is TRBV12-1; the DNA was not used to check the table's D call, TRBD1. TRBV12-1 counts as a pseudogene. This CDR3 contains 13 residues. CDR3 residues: CASSCAGVAEAFF. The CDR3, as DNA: TGTGCCAGCAGCTGTGCAGGGGTAGCTGAAGCTTTCTTT.

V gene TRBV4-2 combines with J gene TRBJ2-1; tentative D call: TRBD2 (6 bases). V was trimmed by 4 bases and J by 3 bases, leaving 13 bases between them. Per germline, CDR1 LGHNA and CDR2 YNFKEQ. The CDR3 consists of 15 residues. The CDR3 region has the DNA TGTGCCAGCAGCCCCGGACTGGGGGGCTACAATGAGCAGTTCTTC. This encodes CASSPGLGGYNEQFF.

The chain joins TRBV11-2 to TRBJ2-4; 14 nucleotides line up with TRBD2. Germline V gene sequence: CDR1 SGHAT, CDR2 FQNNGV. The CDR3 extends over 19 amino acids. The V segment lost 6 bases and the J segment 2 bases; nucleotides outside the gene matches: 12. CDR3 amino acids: CASSRTGLAGGLSKNIQYF. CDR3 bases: TGTGCCAGCAGTCGGACAGGACTAGCGGGAGGTTTATCCAAAAACATTCAGTACTTC.

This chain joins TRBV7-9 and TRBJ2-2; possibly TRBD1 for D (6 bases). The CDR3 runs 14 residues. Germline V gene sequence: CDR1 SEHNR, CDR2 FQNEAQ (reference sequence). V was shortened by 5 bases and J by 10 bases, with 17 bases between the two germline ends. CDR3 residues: CASSRTEEMAELFF. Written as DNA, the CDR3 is TGTGCCAGCAGCCGGACAGAAGAGATGGCGGAGCTGTTTTTT.

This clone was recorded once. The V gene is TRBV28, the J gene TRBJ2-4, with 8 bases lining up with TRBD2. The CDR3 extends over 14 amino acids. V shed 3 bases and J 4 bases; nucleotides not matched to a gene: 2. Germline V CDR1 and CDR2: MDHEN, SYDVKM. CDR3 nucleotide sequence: TGTGCCAGCAGTTTCGCGGGGGGAAAAAACATTCAGTACTTC. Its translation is CASSFAGGKNIQYF.

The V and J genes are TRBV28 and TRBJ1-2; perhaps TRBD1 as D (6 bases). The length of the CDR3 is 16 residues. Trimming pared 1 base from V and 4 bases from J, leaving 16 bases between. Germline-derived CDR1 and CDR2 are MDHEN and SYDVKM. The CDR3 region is CASSLSTGPGSYGYTF. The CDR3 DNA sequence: TGTGCCAGCAGTTTATCAACAGGGCCAGGGTCCTATGGCTACACCTTC.

CDR3 bases: TGTGCCAGTGGGACAGGGATGGAGACCCAGTACTTC. The encoded protein is CASGTGMETQYF. This chain uses TRBV28 with TRBJ2-5, with 9 bases lining up with TRBD1. J gave up 5 bases and V 9 bases, and 4 bases lay outside the gene matches. The CDR3 consists of 12 residues. CDR1 MDHEN and CDR2 SYDVKM come from the germline V gene.

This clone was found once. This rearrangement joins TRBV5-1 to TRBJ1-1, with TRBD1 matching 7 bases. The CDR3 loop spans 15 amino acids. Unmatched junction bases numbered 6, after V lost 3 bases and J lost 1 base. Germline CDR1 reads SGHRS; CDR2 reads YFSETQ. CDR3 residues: CASSSDREWNTEAFF. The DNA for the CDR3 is TGCGCCAGCAGCTCCGACAGGGAGTGGAACACTGAAGCTTTCTTT.

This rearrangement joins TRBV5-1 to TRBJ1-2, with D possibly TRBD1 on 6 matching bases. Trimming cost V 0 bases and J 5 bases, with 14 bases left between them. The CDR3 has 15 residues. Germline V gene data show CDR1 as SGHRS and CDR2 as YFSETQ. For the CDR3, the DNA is TGCGCCAGCAGCTTGGACGCCGGGACAAAATATGGCTACACCTTC. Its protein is CASSLDAGTKYGYTF.

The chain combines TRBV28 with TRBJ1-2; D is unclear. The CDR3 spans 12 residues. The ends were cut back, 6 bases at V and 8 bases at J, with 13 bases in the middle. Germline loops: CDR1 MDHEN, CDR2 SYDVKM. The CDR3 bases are TGTGCCAGCAGGGCCTCACTTATGGGCTACACCTTC. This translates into CASRASLMGYTF.

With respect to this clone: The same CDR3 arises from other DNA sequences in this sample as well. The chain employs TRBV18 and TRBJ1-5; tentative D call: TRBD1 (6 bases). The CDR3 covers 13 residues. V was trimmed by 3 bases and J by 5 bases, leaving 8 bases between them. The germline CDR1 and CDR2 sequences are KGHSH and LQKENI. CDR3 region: CASSPKGDQPQHF. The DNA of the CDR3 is TGTGCCAGCTCACCGAAGGGGGATCAGCCCCAGCATTTT. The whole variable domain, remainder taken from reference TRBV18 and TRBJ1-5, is NAGVMQNPRHLVRRRGQEARLRCSPMKGHSHVYWYRQLPEEGLKFMVYLQKENIIDESGMPKERFSAEFPKEGPSILRIQQVVRGDSAAYFCASSPKGDQPQHFGDGTRLSIL.

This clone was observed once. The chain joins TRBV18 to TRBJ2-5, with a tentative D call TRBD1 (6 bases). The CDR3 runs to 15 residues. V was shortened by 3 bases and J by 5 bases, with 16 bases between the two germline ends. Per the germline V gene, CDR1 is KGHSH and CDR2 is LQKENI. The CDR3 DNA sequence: TGTGCCAGCTCACCCGAGGCAGGGGTAAGGGAGACCCAGTACTTC. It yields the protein CASSPEAGVRETQYF.

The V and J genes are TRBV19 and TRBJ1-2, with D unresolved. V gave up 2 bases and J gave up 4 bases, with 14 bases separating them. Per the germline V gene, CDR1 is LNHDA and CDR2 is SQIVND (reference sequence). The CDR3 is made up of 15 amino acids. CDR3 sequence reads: CASSISAGKGYGYTF. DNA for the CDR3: TGTGCCAGTAGTATATCTGCGGGCAAGGGCTATGGCTACACCTTC.

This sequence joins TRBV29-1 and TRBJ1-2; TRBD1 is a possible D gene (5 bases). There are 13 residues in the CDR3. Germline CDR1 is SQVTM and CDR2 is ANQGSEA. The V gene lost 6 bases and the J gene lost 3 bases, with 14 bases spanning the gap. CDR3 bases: TGCAGCGTGGGGCAGGGTCCAGACTATGGCTACACCTTC. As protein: CSVGQGPDYGYTF.

CDR3 loop: CASSIVGEGSNQPQHF. CDR3 nucleotide sequence: TGTGCCAGTAGTATAGTCGGAGAAGGTAGCAATCAGCCCCAGCATTTT. The chain joins TRBV19 to TRBJ1-5; D is uncertain. Germline loops: CDR1 LNHDA, CDR2 SQIVND (reference sequence). The CDR3 length is 16 residues. Trimming shortened V by 1 base and J by 0 bases, and 10 bases separated the two germline ends.

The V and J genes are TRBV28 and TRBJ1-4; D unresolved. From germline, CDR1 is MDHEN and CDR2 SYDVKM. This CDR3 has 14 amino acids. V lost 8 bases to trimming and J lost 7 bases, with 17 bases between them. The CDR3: CASSTGERSEKLFF. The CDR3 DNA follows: TGTGCCAGCTCCACCGGGGAAAGGAGTGAAAAACTGTTTTTT.